This TCR beta chain was documented in a study of CD4 T cells in relation to SARS-CoV-2 and coronaviruses. General study findings and limits: Around 60% of donors had memory CD4+ clonotypes crossrecognizing SARS-CoV-2 and common cold coronavirus spike.

Clones were sequenced by immunoSEQ multiplex PCR, and TCRdb holds only the in-frame ones, with some missing. Among roughly 60,000 clones listed, 85% to 95% were seen once. The unexposed donors gave CD4+ T cells in about 2010-2019, prior to COVID-19. With 4 bases removed from V and 1 base from J, the gap between germline ends came to 13 bases. Looked up from germline, CDR1 is MDHEN and CDR2 is SYDVKM. This CDR3 has 15 residues. On this clone itself: Its antigen is currently unknown.

V gene TRBV28 combines with J gene TRBJ1-1; possible D gene TRBD1, 5 bases. Sequencing was carried out using naive CD4+ T cells from PBMCs. Subset indicated: naive CD4+ T cells isolated by negative enrichment. The sequence was obtained from a human donor in good health. This CDR3 reads CASSWAGGKNTEAFF. For the CDR3, the DNA is TGTGCCAGCAGTTGGGCCGGGGGGAAGAACACTGAAGCTTTCTTT.